The TCR beta chain described here comes from a study of blood T cells in healthy people across ages. Findings and caveats of the study: There were more naive CD4+ cells and higher diversity in long-lived donors than in aged donors. Changes seen in expanded clonotypes were possibly confounded by donor CMV status left unknown. Older age went with lower TCR beta diversity per million T cells, in a roughly linear way.

Each donor supplied approximately 10 milliliters of peripheral blood. The V gene's germline CDR1 is SNHLY and CDR2 FYNNEI. This CDR3 contains 12 residues. Trimming removed 8 bases from V and 4 bases from J, with 12 bases in between. This clonotype was seen a handful of times. Its antigen is undetermined. Through a sample-barcoded 5' primer and a J-beta primer mix, a second PCR was run for roughly 7 to 12 cycles. TCRdb used MiXCR to reprocess the 5' RACE reads, holding one entry per CDR3 protein. The data contain 730,000 or so distinct CDR3 sequences, around 43% of them singletons. The origin of this receptor is an elderly man in good health. The chain carries TRBV2 and TRBJ2-7; D not resolved. The source material was blood. The CDR3 bases are TGTGCCAGCCGGGCATTACCTTACGAGCAGTACTTC. Protein product: CASRALPYEQYF.